The clone carrying this T cell receptor (beta chain) is a singleton in its sample. This record belongs to a study of blood T cell repertoires in COVID-19. Overall study context: Spain, Italy and the United States supplied samples that represented acute and convalescent COVID-19. PBMCs, B-cell-depleted T cells, or T cells provided the cDNA or gDNA that made up the material.

Original methodology: Estimation of nucleated cell counts was performed using reference gene primer amplification. The assay was immunoSEQ multiplex PCR, and TCRdb's table has in-frame clones only and misses some. D and trimming come from the DNA, and the V and J calls and clone size come from that table. The table has 150,000 or so clones, approximately 78% seen once. CDR3 size: 16 residues. V shed 4 bases and J 4 bases; nucleotides not matched to a gene: 10. Germline-derived CDR1 and CDR2 are SGHDT and YYEEEE. This sequence was found in a man older than 75 with acute or convalescent COVID-19. What was sequenced was peripheral blood. V is TRBV5-6 and J is TRBJ1-5; 8 bases are a match to TRBD1. CDR3 nucleotide sequence: TGTGCCAGCAGCCCATCGGACAGGGTAGGTAATCAGCCCCAGCATTTT. This gives the protein CASSPSDRVGNQPQHF.